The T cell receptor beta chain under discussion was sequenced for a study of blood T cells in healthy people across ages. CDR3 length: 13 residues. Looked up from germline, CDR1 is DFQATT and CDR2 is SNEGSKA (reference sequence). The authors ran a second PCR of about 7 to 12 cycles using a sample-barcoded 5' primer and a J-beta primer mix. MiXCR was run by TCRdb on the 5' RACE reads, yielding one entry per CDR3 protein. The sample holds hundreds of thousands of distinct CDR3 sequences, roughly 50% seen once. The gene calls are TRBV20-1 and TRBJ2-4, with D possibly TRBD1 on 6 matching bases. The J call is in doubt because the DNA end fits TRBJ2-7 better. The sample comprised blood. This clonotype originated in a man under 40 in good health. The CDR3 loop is CSAGAGDIYEQYF. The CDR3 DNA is TGCAGTGCTGGGGCAGGGGATATCTACGAGCAGTACTTC.